Listed here are 10 T cell receptor beta chains from one sample, sequenced in a study of identical twins. TCRdb re-called the 5' RACE reads through MiXCR, storing one row per CDR3 protein. Of 1.5 million or so distinct CDR3 sequences in the sample, less than 40% were seen once. Source material: cord blood. Receptors originate from a newborn girl in good health.

This clonotype was picked up a small number of times. This chain joins TRBV28 and TRBJ2-4, with TRBD2 matching over 7 bases. The J call may be mistaken, given a closer DNA end match to TRBJ2-7. The CDR3 covers 13 residues. Per the germline V gene, CDR1 is MDHEN and CDR2 is SYDVKM. CDR3 DNA: TGTGCCAGCAGATGGGGGGGGTTGTACGAGCAGTACTTC. Protein sequence: CASRWGGLYEQYF.

Comments on this clonotype: Germline is not matched at one junction end, which may reflect a read error. The chain has TRBV7-7 and TRBJ2-1; TRBD2 matches at 9 bases. Germline CDR1 SSHAT, CDR2 FNYEAQ (reference sequence). The CDR3 length is 17 residues. CDR3 sequence (DNA): TGTGCTAGCAGCTCCCTATCCCGGACTAGCGTCCCCAATGAGCAGTTCTTC. Its protein product is CASSSLSRTSVPNEQFF.

Of note for this clonotype: This may be a read error, as it is one base from a much larger clone. This chain joins TRBV20-1 and TRBJ2-1, with TRBD1 as a possible D gene (6 bases). The DNA end is a closer match to TRBJ2-7, so the J assignment may be wrong. In germline, CDR1 is DFQATT, CDR2 SNEGSKA (reference sequence). CDR3 length equals 14 residues. Here the CDR3 DNA reads TGCAGTGCTAGAGGTGGGGGCTCCTACAATGAGCAGTACTTC. It encodes CSARGGGSYNEQYF.

DNA of the CDR3: TGCAGCGCCGATCTGGGCGGGAGAAAGGAGACCCAGTACTTC. This translates into CSADLGGRKETQYF. The chain has TRBV29-1 and TRBJ2-5; 7 bases align to TRBD2. Looked up from germline, CDR1 is SQVTM and CDR2 is ANQGSEA. Unmatched junction bases numbered 13, after V lost 7 bases and J lost 5 bases. The CDR3 runs to 14 residues.

J is TRBJ2-1 and V is TRBV20-1, with a tentative D call TRBD2 (5 bases). CDR1 is DFQATT, CDR2 SNEGSKA, per germline (reference sequence). The CDR3 is 15 residues long. V shed 0 bases and J shed 1 base, with 10 bases lying between them. For the CDR3, the DNA is TGCAGTGCTAGAGATGGGAGAATATCCTACAATGAGCAGTTCTTC. Its protein product is CSARDGRISYNEQFF.

This clonotype was detected only a few times. V and J are TRBV20-1 and TRBJ1-1; 7 nucleotides agree with TRBD1. V shed 7 bases, J shed 5 bases, and the junction held 13 bases outside the gene matches. The CDR3 loop spans 14 amino acids. Germline V gives CDR1 DFQATT, CDR2 SNEGSKA (reference sequence). The CDR3 protein is CSVPPGQRPTEAFF. The CDR3 coding sequence is TGCAGTGTCCCACCGGGACAGCGGCCTACTGAAGCTTTCTTT.

The chain uses TRBV12-5 and TRBJ2-5; TRBD1 matches at 8 bases. The V gene end was trimmed by 2 bases and the J gene end by 11 bases; junction bases not matched to a gene: 10. Germline-derived CDR1 and CDR2 are LGHNT and FRNRAP. CDR3 length: 14 residues. CDR3 sequence: CASGLPRGQDEQYF. CDR3 bases: TGTGCTAGTGGTTTGCCCAGGGGGCAGGATGAGCAGTACTTC.

The V call is TRBV28, the J call TRBJ2-3; possible D gene TRBD1, 5 bases. This CDR3 contains 15 residues. Germline loops: CDR1 MDHEN, CDR2 SYDVKM. The ends were cut back, 6 bases at V and 1 base at J, with 14 bases in the middle. This CDR3 reads CASSEQGRGTDTQYF. The CDR3 DNA reads TGTGCCAGCAGCGAGCAGGGTCGAGGCACAGATACGCAGTATTTT.

The chain employs TRBV18 and TRBJ2-5; 8 nucleotides line up with TRBD2. Germline-derived CDR1 and CDR2 are KGHSH and LQKENI. The CDR3 is made up of 14 amino acids. V dropped 8 bases and J dropped 11; count of bases not matched to a gene: 16. The CDR3 bases are TGTGCCAGCCGGGAGCGGGGGTCCTACAATGAGCAGTACTTC. Its translation: CASRERGSYNEQYF.

Points on this clonotype: An end of the junction does not agree with germline; a read error may underlie this. The chain uses TRBV5-1 and TRBJ1-1; D is unresolved. Looked up from germline, CDR1 is SGHRS and CDR2 is YFSETQ. The CDR3 covers 10 residues. The CDR3 sequence is CAKRDTEAFF. CDR3 coding DNA: TGCGCCAAAAGAGACACCGAAGCTTTCTTT.